This T cell receptor (beta chain) was profiled in a study of T cells after yellow fever vaccination. Germline trimming cut 5 bases from V and 2 bases from J; bases unmatched to any gene: 6. Germline assignment: CDR1 SGHTA and CDR2 FQGNSA. The CDR3 runs 14 residues. Whole-study findings and limits: The presence of abundant clonotypes contaminating from the bulk population was possible in FACS-sorted repertoires.

This clonotype was counted only a few times. Its antigen is unidentified. A 5'RACE template-switching step, the method used to make TCR cDNA, added a universal primer site and UMIs. TCRdb re-called the 5' RACE reads through MiXCR, storing one row per CDR3 protein. This sample has some 670,000 distinct CDR3 sequences, with roughly an eighth found just once. The clonotype originates from a man aged 25 to 40 who received the YFV17D yellow fever vaccine. This sample comprised PBMCs, obtained on the day of the yellow fever booster vaccination. V and J are TRBV7-2 and TRBJ2-7; 7 bases map to TRBD1. The CDR3 region is CASSPQTGPYEQYF. The CDR3 DNA reads TGTGCCAGCAGCCCTCAGACAGGGCCCTACGAGCAGTACTTC.